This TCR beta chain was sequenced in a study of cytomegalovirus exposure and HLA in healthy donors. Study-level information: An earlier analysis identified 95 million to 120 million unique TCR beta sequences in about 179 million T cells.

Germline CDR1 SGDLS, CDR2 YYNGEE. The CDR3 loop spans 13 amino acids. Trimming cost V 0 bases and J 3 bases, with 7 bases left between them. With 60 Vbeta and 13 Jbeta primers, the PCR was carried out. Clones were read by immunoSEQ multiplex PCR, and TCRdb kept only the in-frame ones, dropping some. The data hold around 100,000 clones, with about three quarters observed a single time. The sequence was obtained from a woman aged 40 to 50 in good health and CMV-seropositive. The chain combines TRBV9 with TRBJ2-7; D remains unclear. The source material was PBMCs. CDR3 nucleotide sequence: TGTGCCAGCAGCGTAGTCCCCAACTACGAGCAGTACTTC. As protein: CASSVVPNYEQYF. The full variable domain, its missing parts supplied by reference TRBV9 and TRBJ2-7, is DSGVTQTPKHLITATGQRVTLRCSPRSGDLSVYWYQQSLDQGLQFLIQYYNGEERAKGNILERFSAQQFPDLHSELNLSSLELGDSALYFCASSVVPNYEQYFGPGTRLTVT.